The present entry profiles one TCR beta chain with its context. The authors reverse transcribed about 0.5 to 1 ug RNA with random hexamers. The immunoSEQ assay covered 54 Vbeta and 13 Jbeta segments for CDR3. Each CDR3 protein gets one entry after TCRdb re-called the immunoSEQ multiplex PCR reads with MiXCR. The table has approximately 130,000 distinct CDR3 sequences, around 91% seen once; the top ten hold approximately 0.24%. Trimming took 9 bases from V and 6 from J; bases not matched to a gene: 2. Germline loops: CDR1 MNHEY, CDR2 SMNVEV (reference sequence). CDR3 size: 10 residues. The data derive from a study of CD8 T cells in Susac syndrome. TCR beta sequencing was performed on blood CD8+ and CD4+ T cells. Relapsing-remitting disease, either stable or active, was present in the multiple sclerosis controls, who were treatment-naive patients. Purification of the CD8+ and CD4+ T cells relied on negative isolation, and TEMRA cells underwent FACS enrichment.

The receptor was isolated from a human donor with multiple sclerosis. The sample taken for sequencing was CD8+ T cells from PBMCs. The V and J genes are TRBV27 and TRBJ2-7; 7 nucleotides line up with TRBD2. CDR3 in amino acids: CASGRGEQYF. In nucleotides, the CDR3 is TGTGCCAGTGGGAGGGGCGAGCAGTACTTC.